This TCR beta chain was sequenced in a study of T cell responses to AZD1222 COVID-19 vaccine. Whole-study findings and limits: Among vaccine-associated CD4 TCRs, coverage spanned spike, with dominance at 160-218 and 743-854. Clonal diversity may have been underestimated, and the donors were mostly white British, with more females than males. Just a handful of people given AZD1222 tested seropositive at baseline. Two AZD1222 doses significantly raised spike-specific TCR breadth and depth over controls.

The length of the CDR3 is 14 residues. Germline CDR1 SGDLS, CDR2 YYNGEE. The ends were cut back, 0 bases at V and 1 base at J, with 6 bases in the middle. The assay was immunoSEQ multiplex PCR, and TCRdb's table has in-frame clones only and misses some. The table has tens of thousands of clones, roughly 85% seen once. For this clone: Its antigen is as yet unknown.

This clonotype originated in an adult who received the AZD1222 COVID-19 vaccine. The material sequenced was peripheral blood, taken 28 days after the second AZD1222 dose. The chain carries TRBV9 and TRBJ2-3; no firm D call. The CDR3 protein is CASSVDLGTDTQYF. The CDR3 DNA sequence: TGTGCCAGCAGCGTAGATTTGGGCACAGATACGCAGTATTTT.